What follows describes a single T cell receptor (beta chain). Its target is unknown. This record comes from a study of siplizumab effects on memory and regulatory T cells. Germline CDR1 and CDR2: SGHVS and FQNEAQ. V shed 0 bases and J shed 4 bases, with 13 bases lying between them. The CDR3 sequence is 16 residues long. The data were produced by immunoSEQ multiplex PCR, yet TCRdb's version contains in-frame clones alone and is incomplete. Among some 97,000 clones listed, 91% were seen once. The study's findings and limits: Relative to controls at more than 25%, mappable alloreactive CD4+ clones exhibited a mean Treg-derived proportion of around 65% with siplizumab. Naive T cells seemed more diverse than memory cells and seemed major alloresponse contributors. Tregs that proliferated in siplizumab cultures did not have their suppressive function confirmed.

The TCR originated in a human donor in good health. The specimen was CD4+ T cells sorted from blood. The gene calls are TRBV7-8 and TRBJ1-5; TRBD1 is a possible D gene (5 bases). The CDR3 DNA sequence: TGTGCCAGCAGCTTAGCAATAGGGACGGTTAATCAGCCCCAGCATTTT. Translated, it gives CASSLAIGTVNQPQHF.